Each of the 6 T cell receptor beta chains below was sequenced from the same sample in a study of blood T cell repertoires in COVID-19. The data were produced by immunoSEQ multiplex PCR, yet TCRdb's version contains in-frame clones alone and is incomplete. The sample carries 250,000 or so clones, approximately 84% recorded once. Sequenced sample: peripheral blood. The source of these receptors is a man between 50 and 59 years old with acute or convalescent COVID-19.

The J gene is TRBJ2-1, the V gene TRBV24-1; TRBD2 matches 8 bases. CDR3 length: 12 amino acids. The trim removed 4 bases at V and 9 bases at J, leaving 1 base unmatched. Germline CDR1 reads KGHDR; CDR2 reads SFDVKD. The CDR3 nucleotides are TGTGCCACCAGTGACGGACTAGCTGAGCAGTTCTTC. Translating gives CATSDGLAEQFF.

This clone was seen a handful of times. The chain recombines TRBV5-1 with TRBJ2-7, with TRBD2 matching 7 bases. This CDR3 region has 18 residues. The V gene end was trimmed by 4 bases and the J gene end by 2 bases; junction bases not matched to a gene: 18. CDR1 SGHRS and CDR2 YFSETQ come from the germline V gene. The CDR3 coding sequence is TGCGCCAGCAGCATCTCCGGGAGGCTCAACGCACCCGCCTACGAGCAGTACTTC. Translating gives CASSISGRLNAPAYEQYF.

The chain recombines TRBV5-1 with TRBJ2-5, with D maybe TRBD1 (5 bases). The length of the CDR3 is 13 residues. Germline CDR1 is SGHRS and CDR2 is YFSETQ. Trimming shortened V by 4 bases and J by 4 bases, and 11 bases separated the two germline ends. CDR3 nucleotide sequence: TGCGCCAGCAGCAAAGGGGAAGGAGAGACCCAGTACTTC. This gives the protein CASSKGEGETQYF.

This clone showed up just once. J is TRBJ1-6 and V is TRBV5-4; D gene unclear. The V and J ends lost 3 bases and 8 bases respectively, with 15 bases between them. The germline V gene has CDR1 SGHNT and CDR2 YYREEE (reference sequence). The CDR3 has 15 residues. CDR3 bases: TGTGCCAGCAGCTCCGGAACAGAACCCTATTCACCCCTCCACTTT. Its protein product is CASSSGTEPYSPLHF.

The CDR3, as DNA: TGTGCCAGCAGCTTGGGGCGGGAGGAACTGTTTTTT. Translated, it gives CASSLGREELFF. The chain combines TRBV5-6 with TRBJ1-4; D not certain. V was trimmed by 0 bases and J by 12 bases, leaving 9 bases between them. The CDR3 has 12 residues. Germline assignment: CDR1 SGHDT and CDR2 YYEEEE.

This sequence joins TRBV27 and TRBJ2-3; the D gene is possibly TRBD2 (6 bases). V was trimmed by 9 bases and J by 0 bases, leaving 10 bases between them. The CDR3 totals 13 residues. The germline CDR1 and CDR2 sequences are MNHEY and SMNVEV (reference sequence). CDR3 nucleotide sequence: TGTGCCAGGCGGGGAGATAGCACAGATACGCAGTATTTT. Its translation: CARRGDSTDTQYF.